The T cell receptor beta chain described here comes from a study of cytomegalovirus exposure and HLA in healthy donors. The CDR3 sequence is 16 residues long. Germline lookup yields CDR1 MNHEY and CDR2 SMNVEV (reference sequence). The germline V and J ends were trimmed by 5 bases and 0 bases, with 14 bases remaining between them. Use of 60 Vbeta and 13 Jbeta primers characterized the PCR. TCRdb keeps only in-frame clones here, not all; method: immunoSEQ multiplex PCR. The sample contains under 100,000 clones, about 80% of which appear only once. What was sequenced was PBMCs. The genes are TRBV27 and TRBJ2-4; no clear D gene. This sequence was found in a man in his thirties or forties in good health and CMV-seronegative. CDR3 nucleotides: TGTGCCAGCAGTGACACTCAGTTACTAGCCAAAAACATTCAGTACTTC. It encodes CASSDTQLLAKNIQYF.